This T cell receptor (beta chain) derives from a study of T cell repertoires in aging, cancer and after chemotherapy. Study information: Patients with chronic lymphocytic leukemia were sampled before and after fludarabine- or bendamustine-based chemotherapy. Points from the study as a whole: Age-matched healthy donors had significantly more diverse, less clonal blood TCR repertoires than untreated cancer patients. Healthy donors lost TCR diversity with age mainly through richness, cancer patients through richness and evenness.

CDR1 is MNHEY, CDR2 SMNVEV, per germline (reference sequence). With 5 bases removed from V and 3 bases from J, the gap between germline ends came to 8 bases. The CDR3 contains 13 residues. Rearranged V-D-J TRB sequences were amplified with a mixed TRB-A/B primer pool. TCRdb re-called the multiplex PCR reads through MiXCR, storing one row per CDR3 protein. The table includes about 1,500 distinct CDR3 sequences, 55% to 65% detected once. This clonotype came up a few times. What it binds is unknown. TCR beta rearrangements were amplified from peripheral blood genomic DNA. The sample taken for sequencing was blood. The source is a human donor with a blood cancer. The rearrangement uses TRBV27 and TRBJ1-5; D is uncertain. The CDR3 reads CASSPGLNQPQHF. CDR3 bases: TGTGCCAGCAGTCCAGGACTCAATCAGCCCCAGCATTTT.